A single T cell receptor beta chain is shown here with its context. As yet, its antigen is unknown. The CDR3 contains 16 residues. CDR1 and CDR2 (germline): SGHDT, YYEEEE. J was trimmed by 8 bases and V by 4 bases; bases with no gene match: 12. This specimen comes from a study of OX40 agonist ivuxolimab in advanced cancers. Overall study: Patients' therapy was ivuxolimab, an antibody that acts as an agonist of OX40 (CD134).

Regarding the study as a whole: Antigen specificity of clonally expanded peripheral T cells was not established. The CD4+ and CD8+ T cells in the blood had expanded clonally by week 6 at 0.1 to 3.0 mg/kg.

Exclusion of a patient followed from autoimmune disease history or systemic immunosuppression. Clones were read by immunoSEQ multiplex PCR, and TCRdb kept only the in-frame ones, dropping some. The data hold more than 80,000 clones, with around nine tenths observed a single time. This sequence joins TRBV5-6 and TRBJ2-1; 10 bases line up with TRBD2. This TCR derives from an adult with an advanced solid tumor such as melanoma, head and neck, liver or kidney cancer. The sequencing here drew on CD4+ or CD8+ T cells sorted from blood, taken in a trial of the OX40 agonist ivuxolimab. CDR3 in DNA: TGTGCCAGCAGCCCGAACCTAGCGGGAGTACATCATGAGCAGTTCTTC. Protein sequence: CASSPNLAGVHHEQFF.